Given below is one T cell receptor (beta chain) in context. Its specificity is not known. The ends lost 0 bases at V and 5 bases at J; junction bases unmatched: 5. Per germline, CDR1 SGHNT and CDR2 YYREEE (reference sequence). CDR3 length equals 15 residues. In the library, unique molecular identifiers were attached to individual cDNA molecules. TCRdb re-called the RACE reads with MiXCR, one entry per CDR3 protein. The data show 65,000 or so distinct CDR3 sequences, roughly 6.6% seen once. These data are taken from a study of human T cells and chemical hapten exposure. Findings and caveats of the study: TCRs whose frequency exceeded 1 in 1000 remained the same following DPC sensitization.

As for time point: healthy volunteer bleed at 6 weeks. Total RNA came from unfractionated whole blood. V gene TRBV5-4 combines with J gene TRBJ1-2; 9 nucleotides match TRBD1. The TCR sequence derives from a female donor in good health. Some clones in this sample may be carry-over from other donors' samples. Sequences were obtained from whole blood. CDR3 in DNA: TGTGCCAGCAGCTTGGCCACAGGGGGCGAGTATGGCTACACCTTC. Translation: CASSLATGGEYGYTF. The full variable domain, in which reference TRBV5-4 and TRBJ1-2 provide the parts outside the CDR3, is ETGVTQSPTHLIKTRGQQVTLRCSSQSGHNTVSWYQQALGQGPQFIFQYYREEENGRGNFPPRFSGLQFPNYSSELNVNALELDDSALYLCASSLATGGEYGYTFGSGTRLTVV.